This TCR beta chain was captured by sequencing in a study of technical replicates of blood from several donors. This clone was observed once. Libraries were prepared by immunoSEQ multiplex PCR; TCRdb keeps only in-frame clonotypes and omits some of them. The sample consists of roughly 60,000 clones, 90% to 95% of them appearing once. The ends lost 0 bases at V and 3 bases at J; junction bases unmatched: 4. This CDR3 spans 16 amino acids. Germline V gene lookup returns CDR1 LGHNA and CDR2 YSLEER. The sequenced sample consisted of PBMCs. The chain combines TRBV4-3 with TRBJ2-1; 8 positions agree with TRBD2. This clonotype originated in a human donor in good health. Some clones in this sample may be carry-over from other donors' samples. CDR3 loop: CASSQDGGRFYNEQFF. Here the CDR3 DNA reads TGCGCCAGCAGCCAAGATGGCGGGAGGTTCTACAATGAGCAGTTCTTC.